These 5 T cell receptor beta chains came from one sample sequenced in a study of identical twins. TCRdb redid the calling of the 5' RACE reads with MiXCR, one entry per CDR3 protein. Of about 520,000 distinct CDR3 sequences detected, around 20% appear once; the ten largest clones hold around 0.9%. The sample also formed part of further work on T cells expressing NK-cell markers.

The source material was CD4+ T cells sorted from blood. Every receptor here comes from a young woman in good health.

This sequence joins TRBV12-3 or TRBV12-4 and TRBJ2-2, with TRBD1 matching 7 bases. V lost 5 bases to trimming and J lost 5 bases; unmatched junction nucleotides: 11. The CDR3 has 16 amino acids. The CDR3 sequence: CASSGRGNIGTGELFF. The CDR3 DNA reads TGTGCCAGCAGTGGCAGGGGGAACATCGGGACCGGGGAGCTGTTTTTT.

This chain connects TRBV20-1 to TRBJ1-2; 7 nucleotides match TRBD1. This CDR3 has 13 residues. V gave up 4 bases and J gave up 6 bases; unmatched junction bases: 8. Looked up from germline, CDR1 is DFQATT and CDR2 is SNEGSKA (reference sequence). DNA of the CDR3: TGCAGTGCTACTCGACAGGGTACCAATGGCTACACCTTC. This gives the protein CSATRQGTNGYTF.

With regard to this clonotype: Germline is not matched at one junction end, which may reflect a read error. The V call is TRBV6-5, the J call TRBJ2-7, with 8 nucleotides matching TRBD2. The CDR3 is 17 amino acids. Germline CDR1 and CDR2: MNHEY and SVGAGI. CDR3 residues: CASSHSPRSGSSYEQYF. The CDR3 region has the DNA TGTGCCAGCAGTCACTCCCCCAGAAGCGGGAGCTCCTACGAGCAGTACTTC.

Remarks on this clonotype: A much larger clone differs by one base, so this may be a read error. In DNA form, the CDR3 reads TGTGCCAGCTCGATACAGGACCCACACAATGAGCAGTTCTTC. Translated: CASSIQDPHNEQFF. The rearrangement links TRBV12-3 or TRBV12-4 to TRBJ2-1; possibly TRBD1 for D (5 bases). Trimming cost V 8 bases and J 5 bases, with 16 bases left between them. CDR3 size: 14 residues.

The chain is built from TRBV5-4 and TRBJ2-3; TRBD2 might be the D (5 bases). The CDR3 runs 15 residues. Trimming removed 4 bases from V and 0 bases from J, with 12 bases in between. Germline values: CDR1 SGHNT, CDR2 YYREEE (reference sequence). CDR3 amino acids: CASSAVRGSTDTQYF. In DNA, the CDR3 is TGTGCCAGCAGCGCGGTCCGGGGTAGCACAGATACGCAGTATTTT.